Sequencing of this TCR beta chain was carried out in a study of CD8+ T cells in alopecia areata. Study in general: Treated patients received oral tofacitinib, 5 to 10 mg twice daily. Tofacitinib administration persisted for 6 to 18 months, succeeded by 6 months off drug. Broader study findings: Significant decreases in scalp clonality and expanded CD8+ clones followed tofacitinib treatment. Baseline CD8+ expansion's link to response remains uncertain, as there was one nonresponder.

cDNA prepared by RNA extraction and subsequent reverse transcription served as the template for sequencing. Sequencing was performed with immunoSEQ multiplex PCR; in TCRdb, only in-frame clones are kept and a portion is missing. The table lists some 110,000 clones, approximately 59% of them singletons. This CDR3 has 13 residues. V shed 5 bases and J shed 1 base, with 8 bases lying between them. Germline CDR1 reads SEHNR; CDR2 reads FQNEAQ (reference sequence). As to treatment: oral pan-JAK inhibitor, 5-10 mg twice daily. As concerns this clone: Its antigen is unidentified.

The sequence came from a human donor with alopecia areata. The chain couples TRBV7-9 to TRBJ1-1, with no clear D. Sequences were derived from CD8+ T cells sorted from blood, sampled at week 4, from a patient treated with tofacitinib. CDR3 protein: CASSPPENTEAFF. The CDR3 DNA is TGTGCCAGCAGCCCGCCGGAGAACACTGAAGCTTTCTTT.